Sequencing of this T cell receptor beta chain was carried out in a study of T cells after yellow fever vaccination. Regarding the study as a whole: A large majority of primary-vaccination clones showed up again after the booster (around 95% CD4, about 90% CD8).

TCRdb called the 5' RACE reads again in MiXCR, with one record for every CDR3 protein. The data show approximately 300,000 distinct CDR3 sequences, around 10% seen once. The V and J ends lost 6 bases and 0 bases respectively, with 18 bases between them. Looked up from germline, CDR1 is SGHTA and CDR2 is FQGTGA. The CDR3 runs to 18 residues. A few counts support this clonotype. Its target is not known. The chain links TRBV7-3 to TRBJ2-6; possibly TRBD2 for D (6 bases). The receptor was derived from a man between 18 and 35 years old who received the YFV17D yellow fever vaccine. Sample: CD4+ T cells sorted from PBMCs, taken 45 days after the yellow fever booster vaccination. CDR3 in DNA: TGTGCCAGCAGTTTAGACGGGGGTACTCTCTCTGGGGCCAACGTCCTGACTTTC. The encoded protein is CASSLDGGTLSGANVLTF. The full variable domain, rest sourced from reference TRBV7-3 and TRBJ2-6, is GAGVSQTPSNKVTEKGKYVELRCDPISGHTALYWYRQSLGQGPEFLIYFQGTGAADDSGLPNDRFFAVRPEGSVSTLKIQRTERGDSAVYLCASSLDGGTLSGANVLTFGAGSRLTVL.